Here is one T cell receptor beta chain with its context. V was clipped by 6 bases and J by 5 bases, with 17 bases between them. The CDR3 length is 14 residues. The data originate from a study of blood T cells in healthy people across ages. Next came a second PCR, run for about 7 to 12 cycles, which used a sample-barcoded 5' primer along with a J-beta primer mix. TCRdb re-called the 5' RACE reads with MiXCR, one entry per CDR3 protein. The data contain about 1.4 million distinct CDR3 sequences, around 55% of them seen just once; the ten biggest clones take up roughly 7%. This chain connects TRBV12-3 or TRBV12-4 to TRBJ2-7, with no clear D. The material sequenced was blood. This receptor was identified in a man younger than 35 in good health. The CDR3 DNA is TGTGCCAGCAGCGCGATATCCCGGTGGAACGAGCAGTACTTC. Its protein is CASSAISRWNEQYF.